This entry is about one T cell receptor (beta chain). What it recognizes is unknown. Pregnant or lactating patients and those with other autoimmune diseases or uncontrolled infections were excluded. Serum thyroxine and TRAb, along with clinical symptoms, thyroid ultrasound and orbital computed tomography, were what diagnosis relied on. The data stem from a study of Graves' ophthalmopathy and Graves' hyperthyroidism. Findings of the study overall: Blood also harbored most expanded thyroid clonotypes above 0.001 frequency.

Germline V gene lookup returns CDR1 LGHDT and CDR2 YNNKEL (reference sequence). This CDR3 has 15 residues. Between the trimmed V and J ends, which lost 4 bases and 7 bases, there was a span of 17 bases. Amplified TCR beta CDR3 regions were obtained using RNA transcripts as template. HTBI primers primed a first-round RT-PCR, and a second-round multiplex PCR followed. TCRdb passed the multiplex PCR reads through MiXCR, listing each CDR3 protein once. The sample holds about 1.2 million distinct CDR3 sequences, about 40% seen once. This receptor was taken from an adult man with Graves' hyperthyroidism. The V gene is TRBV3-1, the J gene TRBJ1-5, with a possible D match to TRBD1 (5 bases). The specimen was peripheral blood or thyroid tissue (not recorded which). The CDR3 region is CASSPTWGSAQPQHF. CDR3 in DNA: TGTGCCAGCAGCCCTACGTGGGGGTCAGCACAGCCCCAGCATTTT.